This TCR beta chain was obtained from a study of response to subunit inactivated influenza vaccine. TCRdb called the RT-PCR reads again in MiXCR, with one record for every CDR3 protein. The sample has around 650,000 distinct CDR3 sequences, 15% to 18% seen once. Only a few counts were recorded for this clonotype. Antigen: not known. Broader study findings: Only a handful of new T cells, the authors suggested, are recruited with each seasonal influenza vaccination.

The CDR3 sequence is 16 residues long. The V segment lost 5 bases and the J segment 8 bases; nucleotides outside the gene matches: 7. The germline gives CDR1 SGHTA, CDR2 FQGTGA. The chain is built from TRBV7-3 and TRBJ2-1; 15 bases map to TRBD2. This TCR was recovered from a man in his fifties who received an inactivated influenza vaccine. The sequences come from PBMCs from blood, collected 12 days after vaccination. CDR3 nucleotide sequence: TGTGCCAGCAGCCCCATGGGACTAGCGGGAGGCGATGAGCAGTTCTTC. Its protein is CASSPMGLAGGDEQFF.